One and the same sample provided the 22 T cell receptor beta chains below, sequenced in a study of beta chain features in type 1 diabetes. All of the isolated RNA was reverse transcribed, so expressed TCRB transcripts were sequenced. Only in-frame clones appear in the TCRdb table, and some are missing; sequencing was by immunoSEQ multiplex PCR. The sample carries about 140,000 clones, about 9.1% recorded once. The sequencing sample was made of central memory CD4+ T cells from blood. These receptors were obtained from a woman aged 40 to 50 in good health.

The CDR3 reads CASSLGQRTEAFF. CDR3 sequence (DNA): TGTGCCAGCAGCTTGGGTCAGAGGACTGAAGCTTTCTTT. The genes are TRBV5-4 and TRBJ1-1; D remains ambiguous. This CDR3 is 13 amino acids long. V was pared by 0 bases and J by 5 bases, with 8 bases between. Germline lookup yields CDR1 SGHNT and CDR2 YYREEE (reference sequence).

The chain links TRBV10-2 to TRBJ1-5, with D perhaps matching TRBD1 (5 bases). Per germline, CDR1 WSHSY and CDR2 SAAADI. V was clipped by 2 bases and J by 7 bases, with 12 bases between them. This CDR3 contains 14 residues. CDR3 bases: TGCGCCAGCAGTGAGGGCAGGGCTGGCCAGCCCCAGCATTTT. Protein sequence: CASSEGRAGQPQHF.

This clone came up a few times. This chain uses TRBV6-1 with TRBJ2-2, with a possible D match to TRBD1 (5 bases). Germline-derived CDR1 and CDR2 are MNHNS and SASEGT. V lost 2 bases and J lost 2, with 15 bases in between. This CDR3 spans 17 amino acids. The CDR3 nucleotides read TGTGCCAGCAGTGAAATTTTAGGGGCCTACAACACCGGGGAGCTGTTTTTT. It codes for CASSEILGAYNTGELFF.

A few counts support this clone. The J gene is TRBJ2-5, the V gene TRBV4-2, with D possibly TRBD1 on 6 matching bases. The CDR3 has 14 residues. The germline V gene has CDR1 LGHNA and CDR2 YNFKEQ. Trimming took off 0 bases at V and 9 bases at J, with 14 bases between the two ends. The CDR3 reads CASSQESYEGAQYF. For the CDR3, the DNA is TGTGCCAGCAGCCAAGAGAGCTACGAGGGGGCCCAGTACTTC.

This clone has only a few counts. The CDR3 protein is CASSLTGQATYEQYF. The CDR3 coding sequence is TGTGCCAGCAGCCTAACGGGACAGGCGACCTACGAGCAGTACTTC. The gene calls are TRBV7-2 and TRBJ2-7, with 8 bases lining up with TRBD1. Germline CDR1 and CDR2: SGHTA and FQGNSA. Trimming at V came to 5 bases and at J to 2 bases, leaving 8 bases not matched to a gene. The CDR3 length is 15 residues.

The rearrangement joins TRBV11-2 to TRBJ2-1; the match to TRBD1 covers 9 bases. The CDR3 has 17 amino acids. Germline trimming cut 2 bases from V and 6 bases from J; bases unmatched to any gene: 11. Germline V gene data show CDR1 as SGHAT and CDR2 as FQNNGV. The CDR3 DNA reads TGTGCCAGCAGCTTATTCCCGACAGGGGGTTCGGGCAATGAGCAGTTCTTC. It codes for CASSLFPTGGSGNEQFF.

This chain uses TRBV19 with TRBJ2-3; TRBD2 aligns across 12 bases. V gave up 4 bases and J gave up 5 bases; unmatched junction bases: 10. Looked up from germline, CDR1 is LNHDA and CDR2 is SQIVND (reference sequence). This CDR3 has 17 amino acids. The CDR3 coding sequence is TGTGCCAGTAGTACCGCCGCTAGCGGGGGGGCGGTAGATACGCAGTATTTT. Translated: CASSTAASGGAVDTQYF.

The CDR3 reads CASSRDTGPGELFF. In nucleotides, the CDR3 is TGTGCCAGCAGCCGGGACACCGGCCCCGGGGAGCTGTTTTTT. The V gene is TRBV7-2, the J gene TRBJ2-2; TRBD1 might be the D (6 bases). This CDR3 comprises 14 residues. Deletions cut 5 bases from V and 6 bases from J, with 13 bases between. In germline, CDR1 is SGHTA, CDR2 FQGNSA. Filled out from reference TRBV7-2 and TRBJ2-2, the complete variable domain reads GAGVSQSPSNKVTEKGKDVELRCDPISGHTALYWYRQSLGQGLEFLIYFQGNSAPDKSGLPSDRFSAERTGGSVSTLTIQRTQQEDSAVYLCASSRDTGPGELFFGEGSRLTVL.

This clone was seen more than once but under ten times. The chain combines TRBV9 with TRBJ1-4; 7 nucleotides match TRBD1. This CDR3 comprises 15 residues. V lost 4 bases, J lost 4 bases, and 7 bases stayed unmatched. Looked up from germline, CDR1 is SGDLS and CDR2 is YYNGEE. Written as DNA, the CDR3 is TGTGCCAGCAGCCGAAGGACAGGCATTAATGAAAAACTGTTTTTT. Protein: CASSRRTGINEKLFF.

This clone was found a few times. The V gene is TRBV5-6, the J gene TRBJ2-1; the D gene is possibly TRBD2 (5 bases). Germline values: CDR1 SGHDT, CDR2 YYEEEE. Trimming stripped 2 bases from V and 4 bases from J, with 13 bases between. CDR3 length: 15 amino acids. CDR3 sequence: CASSLDTSLYNEQFF. DNA of the CDR3: TGTGCCAGCAGCTTAGATACTAGTCTTTACAATGAGCAGTTCTTC.

This clone was detected only a few times. The chain uses TRBV5-4 and TRBJ1-6; a weak D match, TRBD1 (6 bases). The CDR3 spans 16 residues. V was pared by 2 bases and J by 6 bases, with 15 bases between. Germline loops: CDR1 SGHNT, CDR2 YYREEE (reference sequence). The CDR3 DNA reads TGTGCCAGCAGCTTTTCGAGGGGGGGAGGTAATTCACCCCTCCACTTT. Residues: CASSFSRGGGNSPLHF.

This clone was picked up a small number of times. The chain uses TRBV28 and TRBJ1-1, with D perhaps matching TRBD1 (5 bases). The CDR3 is made up of 14 amino acids. Germline assignment: CDR1 MDHEN and CDR2 SYDVKM. V lost 2 bases and J lost 5, with 12 bases in between. CDR3 loop: CASSLPPPGTEAFF. As DNA, the CDR3 is TGTGCCAGCAGTTTACCACCACCAGGGACTGAAGCTTTCTTT. Variable domain in full (rest from reference TRBV28 and TRBJ1-1): DVKVTQSSRYLVKRTGEKVFLECVQDMDHENMFWYRQDPGLGLRLIYFSYDVKMKEKGDIPEGYSVSREKKERFSLILESASTNQTSMYLCASSLPPPGTEAFFGQGTRLTVV.

This clone was counted a few times. J is TRBJ2-2 and V is TRBV19, with a weak D call TRBD1 (5 bases). Per the germline V gene, CDR1 is LNHDA and CDR2 is SQIVND (reference sequence). V was clipped by 7 bases and J by 4 bases, with 10 bases between them. CDR3 length: 13 amino acids. The CDR3, as DNA: TGTGCCAGTAATCAGGGCCCCACCGGGGAGCTGTTTTTT. Its protein product is CASNQGPTGELFF.

In this sample, this clone turned up many times. This rearrangement joins TRBV5-6 to TRBJ1-3; TRBD1 is a possible D gene (6 bases). Germline V CDR1 and CDR2: SGHDT, YYEEEE. V was clipped by 0 bases and J by 9 bases, with 10 bases between them. The CDR3 sequence is 13 residues long. The CDR3 loop reads CASSLGQGPTIYF. Written as DNA, the CDR3 is TGTGCCAGCAGCTTGGGTCAGGGGCCCACCATATATTTT.

The chain combines TRBV6-5 with TRBJ2-2; a weak D match, TRBD1 (6 bases). This CDR3 has 15 amino acids. Germline lookup yields CDR1 MNHEY and CDR2 SVGAGI. The V gene lost 0 bases and the J gene lost 4 bases, with 9 bases spanning the gap. The CDR3 DNA is TGTGCCAGCAGTTACTCAGGGGGTGGCACCGGGGAGCTGTTTTTT. Translation gives CASSYSGGGTGELFF.

This clone showed up just a few times. The V gene is TRBV4-2, the J gene TRBJ2-5; 16 nucleotides line up with TRBD2. The CDR3 length is 18 residues. V dropped 4 bases and J dropped 4; count of bases not matched to a gene: 9. Per the germline V gene, CDR1 is LGHNA and CDR2 is YNFKEQ. In DNA form, the CDR3 reads TGTGCCAGCAGCCCCGGGACTAGCGGGGGGGCTGGGGGAGAGACCCAGTACTTC. This translates into CASSPGTSGGAGGETQYF.

This clone occurred a few times. The chain links TRBV6-1 to TRBJ2-3; a weak D match, TRBD2 (5 bases). V gave up 6 bases and J gave up 3 bases, with 16 bases separating them. The germline V gene has CDR1 MNHNS and CDR2 SASEGT. This CDR3 comprises 15 residues. For the CDR3, the DNA is TGTGCCAGCAGGTCCACTCTGGAGGTGACAGATACGCAGTATTTT. Residues: CASRSTLEVTDTQYF.

In this sample, this clone turned up a few times. V is TRBV4-2 and J is TRBJ1-6; D remains ambiguous. V was clipped by 0 bases and J by 9 bases, with 12 bases between them. CDR3 length: 15 amino acids. Germline V gene data show CDR1 as LGHNA and CDR2 as YNFKEQ. Written as DNA, the CDR3 is TGTGCCAGCAGCCAAGAATTCAGGAACCTTTCACCCCTCCACTTT. Translating it yields CASSQEFRNLSPLHF.

The chain is built from TRBV5-4 and TRBJ1-2; 8 nucleotides agree with TRBD1. Germline CDR1 SGHNT, CDR2 YYREEE (reference sequence). The trim removed 3 bases at V and 8 bases at J, leaving 9 bases unmatched. The CDR3 loop spans 14 amino acids. The CDR3: CASSSQGALSGYTF. In DNA form, the CDR3 reads TGTGCCAGCAGCTCCCAGGGGGCGCTTAGCGGCTACACCTTC. Drawing the rest from reference TRBV5-4 and TRBJ1-2, the complete variable domain is ETGVTQSPTHLIKTRGQQVTLRCSSQSGHNTVSWYQQALGQGPQFIFQYYREEENGRGNFPPRFSGLQFPNYSSELNVNALELDDSALYLCASSSQGALSGYTFGSGTRLTVV.

This clone came up many times. J is TRBJ1-5 and V is TRBV4-1, with D tentatively TRBD1 (6 bases). This CDR3 has 16 residues. Trimming took off 1 base at V and 0 bases at J, with 10 bases between the two ends. From germline, CDR1 is MGHRA and CDR2 YSYEKL. CDR3 in amino acids: CASSQVPGDSNQPQHF. In nucleotides, the CDR3 is TGCGCCAGCAGCCAAGTCCCAGGGGATAGCAATCAGCCCCAGCATTTT.

The chain carries TRBV5-6 and TRBJ2-5; 8 nucleotides agree with TRBD2. The germline CDR1 and CDR2 sequences are SGHDT and YYEEEE. The CDR3 runs 17 residues. J was trimmed by 5 bases and V by 5 bases; bases with no gene match: 17. Written as DNA, the CDR3 is TGTGCCAGCAGTCTCGGGGGGGCCGGGATCATCGCGGAGACCCAGTACTTC. Translation: CASSLGGAGIIAETQYF.

The rearrangement uses TRBV25-1 and TRBJ1-2, with D possibly matching TRBD1 (5 bases). Germline V lookup: CDR1 MGHDK, CDR2 SYGVNS. The germline V and J ends were trimmed by 10 bases and 1 base, with 10 bases remaining between them. The CDR3 length is 12 residues. In DNA form, the CDR3 reads TGTGCCACAAACCAGGGTAACTATGGCTACACCTTC. Its protein is CATNQGNYGYTF.